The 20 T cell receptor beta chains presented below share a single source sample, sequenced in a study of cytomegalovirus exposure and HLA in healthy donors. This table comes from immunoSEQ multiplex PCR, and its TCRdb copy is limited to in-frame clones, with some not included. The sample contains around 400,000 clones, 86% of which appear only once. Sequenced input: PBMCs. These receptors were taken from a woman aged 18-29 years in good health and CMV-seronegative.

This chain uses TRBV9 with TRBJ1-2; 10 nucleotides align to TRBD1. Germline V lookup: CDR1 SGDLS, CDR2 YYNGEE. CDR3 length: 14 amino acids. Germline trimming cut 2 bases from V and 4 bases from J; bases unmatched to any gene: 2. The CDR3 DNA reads TGTGCCAGCAGCGTTAGACAGGGGGCCTATGGCTACACCTTC. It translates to CASSVRQGAYGYTF.

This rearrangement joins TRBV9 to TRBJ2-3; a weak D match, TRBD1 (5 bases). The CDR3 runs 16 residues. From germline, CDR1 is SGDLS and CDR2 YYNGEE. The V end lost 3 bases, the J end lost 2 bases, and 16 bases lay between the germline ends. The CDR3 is CASSATPDRTTDTQYF. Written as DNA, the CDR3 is TGTGCCAGCAGCGCCACCCCCGACAGAACCACAGATACGCAGTATTTT.

CDR3 DNA: TGTGCCTGGAGTGTATACCTACTGAGCTCTAATGGCTACACCTTC. Translated, it gives CAWSVYLLSSNGYTF. The chain joins TRBV30 to TRBJ1-2; D is uncertain. V lost 0 bases, J lost 6 bases, and 17 bases lay in between. Per the germline V gene, CDR1 is GTSNPN and CDR2 is SVGIG (reference sequence). The CDR3 length is 15 residues.

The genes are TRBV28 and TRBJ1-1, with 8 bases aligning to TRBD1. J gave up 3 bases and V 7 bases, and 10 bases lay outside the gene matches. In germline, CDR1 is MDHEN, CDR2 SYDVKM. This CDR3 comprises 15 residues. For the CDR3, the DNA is TGTGCCAGCACCGTAAGCACAGGGGGATACACTGAAGCTTTCTTT. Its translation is CASTVSTGGYTEAFF.

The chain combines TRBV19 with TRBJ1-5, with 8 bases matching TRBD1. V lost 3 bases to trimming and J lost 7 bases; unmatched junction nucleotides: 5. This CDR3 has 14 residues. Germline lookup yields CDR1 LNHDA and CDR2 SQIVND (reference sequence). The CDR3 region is CASSMGQAWQPQHF. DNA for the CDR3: TGTGCCAGTAGTATGGGACAGGCGTGGCAGCCCCAGCATTTT.

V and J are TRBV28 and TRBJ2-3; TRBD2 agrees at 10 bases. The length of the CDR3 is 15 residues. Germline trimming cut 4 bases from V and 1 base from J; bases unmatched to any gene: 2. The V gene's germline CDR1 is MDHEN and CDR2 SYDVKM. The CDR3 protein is CASSWGTSGTDTQYF. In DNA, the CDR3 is TGTGCCAGCAGTTGGGGGACTAGCGGCACAGATACGCAGTATTTT.

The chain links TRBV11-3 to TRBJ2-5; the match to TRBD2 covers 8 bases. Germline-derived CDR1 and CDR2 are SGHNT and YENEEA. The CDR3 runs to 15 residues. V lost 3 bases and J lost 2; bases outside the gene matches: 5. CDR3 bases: TGTGCCAGCAGCTTTAATGCGGGGGGACAAGAGACCCAGTACTTC. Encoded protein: CASSFNAGGQETQYF.

In DNA, the CDR3 is TGCGCCAGCGGACAAAGCGGGGCCCCTAGGTACGAGCAGTACTTC. Translation: CASGQSGAPRYEQYF. This sequence joins TRBV5-1 and TRBJ2-7; the match to TRBD2 covers 7 bases. Germline V gives CDR1 SGHRS, CDR2 YFSETQ. The CDR3 is 15 residues long. V lost 7 bases and J lost 4; bases outside the gene matches: 14.

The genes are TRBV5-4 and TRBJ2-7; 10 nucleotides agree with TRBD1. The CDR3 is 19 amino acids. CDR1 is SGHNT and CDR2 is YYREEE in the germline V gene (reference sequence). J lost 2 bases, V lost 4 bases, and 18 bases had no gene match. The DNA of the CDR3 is TGTGCCAGCAGCGGCCGAAGACAGGGGGCGGATAAGGCAACCTACGAGCAGTACTTC. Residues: CASSGRRQGADKATYEQYF.

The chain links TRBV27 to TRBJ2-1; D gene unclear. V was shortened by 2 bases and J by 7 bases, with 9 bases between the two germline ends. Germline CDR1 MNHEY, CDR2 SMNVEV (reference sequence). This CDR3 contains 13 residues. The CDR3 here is CASSLTRSNEQFF. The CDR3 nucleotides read TGTGCCAGCAGTTTAACGAGATCTAATGAGCAGTTCTTC.

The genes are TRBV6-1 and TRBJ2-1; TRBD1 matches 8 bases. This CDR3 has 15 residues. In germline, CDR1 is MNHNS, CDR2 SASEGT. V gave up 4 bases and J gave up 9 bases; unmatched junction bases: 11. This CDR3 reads CASSVLRGQEGEQFF. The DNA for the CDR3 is TGTGCCAGCAGTGTCCTGCGGGGACAGGAAGGTGAGCAGTTCTTC.

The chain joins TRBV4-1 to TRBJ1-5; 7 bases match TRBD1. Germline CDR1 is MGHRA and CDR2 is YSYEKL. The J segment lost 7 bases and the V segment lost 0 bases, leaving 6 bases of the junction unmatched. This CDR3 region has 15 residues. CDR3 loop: CASSQDRGLIQPQHF. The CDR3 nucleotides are TGCGCCAGCAGCCAAGACAGGGGGTTAATACAGCCCCAGCATTTT.

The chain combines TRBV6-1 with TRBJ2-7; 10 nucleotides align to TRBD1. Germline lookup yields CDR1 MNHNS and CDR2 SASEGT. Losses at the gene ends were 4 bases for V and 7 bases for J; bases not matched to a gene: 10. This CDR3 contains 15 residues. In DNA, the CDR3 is TGTGCCAGCAGTGGATCCGGGACAGGGGCAGGAGAGCAGTACTTC. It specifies CASSGSGTGAGEQYF.

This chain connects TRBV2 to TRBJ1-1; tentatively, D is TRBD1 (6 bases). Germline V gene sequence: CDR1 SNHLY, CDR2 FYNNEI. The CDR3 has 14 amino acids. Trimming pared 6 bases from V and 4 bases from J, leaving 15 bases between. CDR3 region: CASRQDRQATEAFF. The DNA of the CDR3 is TGTGCCAGCAGACAAGATAGACAGGCCACTGAAGCTTTCTTT.

In nucleotides, the CDR3 is TGCAGTGCTACCCAAGCAAACACCATATATTTT. Protein product: CSATQANTIYF. This chain joins TRBV20-1 and TRBJ1-3; no firm D call. Trimming removed 4 bases from V and 6 bases from J, with 7 bases in between. CDR3 length: 11 residues. Looked up from germline, CDR1 is DFQATT and CDR2 is SNEGSKA (reference sequence).

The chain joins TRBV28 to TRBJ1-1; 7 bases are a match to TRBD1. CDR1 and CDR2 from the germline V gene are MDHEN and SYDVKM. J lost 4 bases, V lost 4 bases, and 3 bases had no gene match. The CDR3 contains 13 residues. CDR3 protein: CASSWGQRTEAFF. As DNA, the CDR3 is TGTGCCAGCAGTTGGGGACAGCGCACTGAAGCTTTCTTT. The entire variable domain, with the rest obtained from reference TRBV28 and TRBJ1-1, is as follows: DVKVTQSSRYLVKRTGEKVFLECVQDMDHENMFWYRQDPGLGLRLIYFSYDVKMKEKGDIPEGYSVSREKKERFSLILESASTNQTSMYLCASSWGQRTEAFFGQGTRLTVV.

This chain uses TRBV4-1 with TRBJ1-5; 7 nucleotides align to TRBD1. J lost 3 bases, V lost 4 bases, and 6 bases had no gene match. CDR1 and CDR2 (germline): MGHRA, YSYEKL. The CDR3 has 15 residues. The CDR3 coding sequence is TGCGCCAGCAGCCTCACAGGACAGGTCAATCAGCCCCAGCATTTT. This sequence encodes CASSLTGQVNQPQHF.

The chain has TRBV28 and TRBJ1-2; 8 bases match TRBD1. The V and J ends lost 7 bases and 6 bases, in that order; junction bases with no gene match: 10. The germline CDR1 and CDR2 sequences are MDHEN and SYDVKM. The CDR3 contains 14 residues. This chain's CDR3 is CASKRQQGGHGYTF. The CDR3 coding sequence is TGTGCCAGCAAGCGCCAACAGGGGGGGCATGGCTACACCTTC.

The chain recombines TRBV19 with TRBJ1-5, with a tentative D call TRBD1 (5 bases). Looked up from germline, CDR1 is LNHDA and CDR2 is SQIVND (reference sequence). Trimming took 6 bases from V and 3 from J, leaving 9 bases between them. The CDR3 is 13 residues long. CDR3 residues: CASRAGNNQPQHF. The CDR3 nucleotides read TGTGCCAGTAGGGCAGGGAACAATCAGCCCCAGCATTTT.

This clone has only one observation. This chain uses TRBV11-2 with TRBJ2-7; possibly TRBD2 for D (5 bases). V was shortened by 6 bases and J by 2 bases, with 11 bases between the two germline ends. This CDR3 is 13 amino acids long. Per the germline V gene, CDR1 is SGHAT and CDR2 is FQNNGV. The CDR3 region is CASSAASPYEQYF. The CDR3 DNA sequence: TGTGCCAGCAGTGCCGCTAGCCCCTACGAGCAGTACTTC.